The 30 T cell receptor beta chains below come from one sample, sequenced in a study of graft-versus-host responses after intestinal transplantation. No antigen is known for these receptors. Data came from immunoSEQ multiplex PCR; TCRdb stores just in-frame clones and leaves some out. The table includes 80,000 to 100,000 clones, 85% to 90% detected once. Here the sequenced sample was unstimulated CD4+ T cells sorted from spleen or lymph node cells, taken before intestinal transplant. Every receptor here comes from a human donor who received an intestinal transplant.

The V and J genes are TRBV9 and TRBJ2-2; D not resolved. CDR1 SGDLS and CDR2 YYNGEE come from the germline V gene. V was shortened by 3 bases and J by 3 bases, with 12 bases between the two germline ends. This CDR3 contains 15 residues. The CDR3 DNA follows: TGTGCCAGCAGCGCCTCCTCTCAGTACACCGGGGAGCTGTTTTTT. Its translation: CASSASSQYTGELFF.

CDR3 region: CASSQDLAGWSYNEQFF. The CDR3 coding sequence is TGCGCCAGCAGCCAAGATTTAGCGGGGTGGTCCTACAATGAGCAGTTCTTC. The chain is built from TRBV4-1 and TRBJ2-1; 8 positions match TRBD2. V lost 0 bases to trimming and J lost 1 base; unmatched junction nucleotides: 5. The CDR3 has 17 residues. CDR1 MGHRA and CDR2 YSYEKL come from the germline V gene.

V gene TRBV5-1 combines with J gene TRBJ1-2, with a tentative D call TRBD1 (6 bases). Germline V gives CDR1 SGHRS, CDR2 YFSETQ. V was trimmed by 0 bases and J by 5 bases, leaving 11 bases between them. The CDR3 totals 14 residues. The CDR3 is CASSLGQVLYGYTF. The CDR3 bases are TGCGCCAGCAGCTTGGGACAGGTTCTATATGGCTACACCTTC.

This clone was detected a few times. The chain is built from TRBV6-1 and TRBJ1-6; D is uncertain. Germline assignment: CDR1 MNHNS and CDR2 SASEGT. The CDR3 has 13 amino acids. V gave up 4 bases and J gave up 3 bases, with 4 bases separating them. In DNA form, the CDR3 reads TGTGCCAGCAGTGTCAGCTATAATTCACCCCTCCACTTT. Amino acid sequence: CASSVSYNSPLHF.

This chain uses TRBV5-1 with TRBJ1-1; maybe TRBD1 (6 bases). Per the germline V gene, CDR1 is SGHRS and CDR2 is YFSETQ. The CDR3 consists of 14 residues. Trimming pared 7 bases from V and 11 bases from J, leaving 24 bases between. The CDR3 loop is CASQRGDTNPGAFF. CDR3 nucleotides: TGCGCCAGCCAACGAGGGGACACCAATCCCGGGGCTTTCTTT.

The chain combines TRBV7-9 with TRBJ2-3, with 8 bases lining up with TRBD2. Per germline, CDR1 SEHNR and CDR2 FQNEAQ (reference sequence). This CDR3 has 15 amino acids. With 4 bases clipped from V and 2 bases from J, the junction kept 5 bases outside the gene matches. The CDR3 region has the DNA TGTGCCAGCAGCTCAGCGGGGGCCCCCACAGATACGCAGTATTTT. Protein sequence: CASSSAGAPTDTQYF.

The rearrangement links TRBV5-1 to TRBJ1-6; D gene ambiguous. Trimming pared 0 bases from V and 0 bases from J, leaving 7 bases between. This CDR3 has 16 residues. Per germline, CDR1 SGHRS and CDR2 YFSETQ. CDR3 protein: CASSLVNSSYNSPLHF. The CDR3 DNA follows: TGCGCCAGCAGCTTGGTGAATAGCTCCTATAATTCACCCCTCCACTTT.

V usage is TRBV6-1 and J usage is TRBJ2-5; 8 positions agree with TRBD1. Trimming took 6 bases from V and 3 from J; bases not matched to a gene: 3. Germline lookup yields CDR1 MNHNS and CDR2 SASEGT. The CDR3 is 13 amino acids. This CDR3 is CASRPTGEETQYF. The CDR3 region has the DNA TGTGCCAGCAGGCCGACAGGGGAAGAGACCCAGTACTTC.

The chain links TRBV5-8 to TRBJ2-5; D is unresolved. CDR1 is SGHTS and CDR2 is YDEGEE in the germline V gene. V was pared by 2 bases and J by 4 bases, with 9 bases between. The CDR3 is 13 residues long. The CDR3 is CASSFDSRETQYF. CDR3 coding DNA: TGTGCCAGCAGCTTCGATAGCCGAGAGACCCAGTACTTC.

The chain couples TRBV2 to TRBJ2-5; no clear D. The CDR3 length is 13 residues. V lost 4 bases and J lost 2, with 8 bases in between. Germline V gives CDR1 SNHLY, CDR2 FYNNEI. The CDR3 bases are TGTGCCAGCAGTGTTGATAGACAAGAGACCCAGTACTTC. Amino acids: CASSVDRQETQYF.

This rearrangement joins TRBV6-5 to TRBJ2-6, with D unclear. This CDR3 region has 15 residues. The V end lost 3 bases, the J end lost 2 bases, and 8 bases lay between the germline ends. Germline values: CDR1 MNHEY, CDR2 SVGAGI. CDR3 sequence (DNA): TGTGCCAGCAGTTATGGAGATCCTGGGGCCAACGTCCTGACTTTC. It translates to CASSYGDPGANVLTF.

The chain carries TRBV7-3 and TRBJ2-7, with TRBD2 as a possible D gene (7 bases). Germline V CDR1 and CDR2: SGHTA, FQGTGA. Trimming took 2 bases from V and 0 from J, leaving 8 bases between them. The CDR3 covers 14 residues. This chain's CDR3 is CASSLGGASYEQYF. CDR3 coding DNA: TGTGCCAGCAGCTTAGGGGGGGCCTCCTACGAGCAGTACTTC.

The chain uses TRBV5-6 and TRBJ2-7, with 7 bases matching TRBD1. With V trimmed by 4 bases and J by 2 bases, 12 bases remained unmatched. The CDR3 contains 16 residues. Per germline, CDR1 SGHDT and CDR2 YYEEEE. Here the CDR3 DNA reads TGTGCCAGCAGCCAGAACGGACAGGCCGAAGCCTACGAGCAGTACTTC. Its protein product is CASSQNGQAEAYEQYF. Full variable domain (outside the CDR3, taken from reference TRBV5-6 and TRBJ2-7): DAGVTQSPTHLIKTRGQQVTLRCSPKSGHDTVSWYQQALGQGPQFIFQYYEEEERQRGNFPDRFSGHQFPNYSSELNVNALLLGDSALYLCASSQNGQAEAYEQYFGPGTRLTVT.

V gene TRBV2 combines with J gene TRBJ2-2, with 11 bases identical to TRBD2. The ends lost 6 bases at V and 1 base at J; junction bases unmatched: 7. The CDR3 totals 17 residues. Germline V gene data show CDR1 as SNHLY and CDR2 as FYNNEI. The CDR3 nucleotides are TGTGCCAGCAGGAAAATAGCGGGGGGGCAGAACACCGGGGAGCTGTTTTTT. Its translation is CASRKIAGGQNTGELFF.

The rearrangement links TRBV2 to TRBJ2-5; TRBD2 is a possible D gene (6 bases). CDR3 size: 14 residues. The germline V gene encodes CDR1 SNHLY and CDR2 FYNNEI. With 5 bases removed from V and 3 bases from J, the gap between germline ends came to 13 bases. Written as DNA, the CDR3 is TGTGCCAGCAGTTGGCGGGGCCGAAAAGAGACCCAGTACTTC. It translates to CASSWRGRKETQYF.

The rearrangement joins TRBV5-6 to TRBJ2-5, with a possible D match to TRBD1 (6 bases). The end of the DNA fits TRBJ2-7 better, so the J call may be wrong. Germline CDR1 SGHDT, CDR2 YYEEEE. This CDR3 has 14 amino acids. The CDR3, as DNA: TGTGCCAGCAGAATTTCGGGACAAAACTACGAGCAGTACTTC. Translated, it gives CASRISGQNYEQYF.

This clone was found once. This chain uses TRBV23-1 with TRBJ2-7; D is uncertain. TRBV23-1 is placed among ORFs of uncertain function. Trimming left V 6 bases short and J 9 bases short, with 12 bases between. CDR3 size: 11 residues. The CDR3 region has the DNA TGCGCCAGCAGCCAACGCCGGTCGCAGTACTTC. It is translated as CASSQRRSQYF.

This chain connects TRBV4-2 to TRBJ2-5, with 9 bases matching TRBD2. V shed 0 bases, J shed 2 bases, and the junction held 1 base outside the gene matches. The germline CDR1 and CDR2 sequences are LGHNA and YNFKEQ. This CDR3 comprises 15 residues. This CDR3 reads CASSQDAGGQETQYF. In DNA, the CDR3 is TGTGCCAGCAGCCAAGACGCGGGGGGGCAAGAGACCCAGTACTTC.

The chain couples TRBV7-2 to TRBJ2-1; 7 positions agree with TRBD2. J was trimmed by 4 bases and V by 1 base; bases with no gene match: 7. Germline V gene data show CDR1 as SGHTA and CDR2 as FQGNSA. The CDR3 runs 16 residues. CDR3 in amino acids: CASSLVITGGYNEQFF. DNA for the CDR3: TGTGCCAGCAGCTTAGTAATAACGGGGGGATACAATGAGCAGTTCTTC. The full variable domain, its missing parts supplied by reference TRBV7-2 and TRBJ2-1, is GAGVSQSPSNKVTEKGKDVELRCDPISGHTALYWYRQSLGQGLEFLIYFQGNSAPDKSGLPSDRFSAERTGGSVSTLTIQRTQQEDSAVYLCASSLVITGGYNEQFFGPGTRLTVL.

The rearrangement links TRBV18 to TRBJ2-2; 9 positions match TRBD2. With 0 bases clipped from V and 5 bases from J, the junction kept 7 bases outside the gene matches. CDR3 size: 17 residues. The germline V gene has CDR1 KGHSH and CDR2 LQKENI. CDR3 in DNA: TGTGCCAGCTCACCACCGTCCGTGCTAGCGGGAACCGGGGAGCTGTTTTTT. Protein: CASSPPSVLAGTGELFF. Drawing the rest from reference TRBV18 and TRBJ2-2, the complete variable domain is NAGVMQNPRHLVRRRGQEARLRCSPMKGHSHVYWYRQLPEEGLKFMVYLQKENIIDESGMPKERFSAEFPKEGPSILRIQQVVRGDSAAYFCASSPPSVLAGTGELFFGEGSRLTVL.

The chain has TRBV9 and TRBJ2-1; the match to TRBD1 covers 12 bases. The CDR3 length is 15 residues. The ends lost 3 bases at V and 10 bases at J; junction bases unmatched: 8. Germline assignment: CDR1 SGDLS and CDR2 YYNGEE. The CDR3 coding sequence is TGTGCCAGCAGCGGGGGACAGGGGGCGGTCAGGGAGCAGTTCTTC. Its translation: CASSGGQGAVREQFF.

V and J are TRBV5-1 and TRBJ2-2, with no clear D. V was clipped by 0 bases and J by 2 bases, with 5 bases between them. This CDR3 has 14 residues. Per the germline V gene, CDR1 is SGHRS and CDR2 is YFSETQ. CDR3 sequence reads: CASSLEPNTGELFF. CDR3 nucleotide sequence: TGCGCCAGCAGCTTGGAGCCTAACACCGGGGAGCTGTTTTTT.

This chain joins TRBV19 and TRBJ2-2; D gene unclear. The CDR3 contains 14 residues. V lost 3 bases to trimming and J lost 7 bases, with 12 bases between them. Germline CDR1 reads LNHDA; CDR2 reads SQIVND (reference sequence). In nucleotides, the CDR3 is TGTGCCAGTAGTATGGCGGTTTTCGGCGGGGAGCTGTTTTTT. Its protein product is CASSMAVFGGELFF.

This chain's CDR3 is CAISGASTGELFF. The DNA of the CDR3 is TGTGCCATCAGTGGAGCTTCGACCGGGGAGCTGTTTTTT. V gene TRBV10-3 combines with J gene TRBJ2-2; no firm D call. Trimming took off 4 bases at V and 5 bases at J, with 8 bases between the two ends. CDR1 ENHRY and CDR2 SYGVKD come from the germline V gene. The CDR3 has 13 residues.

The chain employs TRBV5-4 and TRBJ2-7; D ambiguous. This CDR3 has 13 residues. Germline-derived CDR1 and CDR2 are SGHNT and YYREEE (reference sequence). The V end lost 0 bases, the J end lost 5 bases, and 9 bases lay between the germline ends. DNA of the CDR3: TGTGCCAGCAGCTTGGACAGTAACCACGAGCAGTACTTC. This gives the protein CASSLDSNHEQYF.

The chain is built from TRBV11-1 and TRBJ2-7, with D maybe TRBD1 (6 bases). Germline V lookup: CDR1 SGHAT, CDR2 FQDESV (reference sequence). CDR3 length equals 15 residues. V lost 1 base to trimming and J lost 4 bases, with 14 bases between them. CDR3 sequence reads: CASSLDGGATYEQYF. CDR3 coding DNA: TGTGCCAGCAGCTTAGATGGGGGCGCTACGTACGAGCAGTACTTC.

The chain employs TRBV6-5 and TRBJ2-7, with 7 nucleotides matching TRBD2. Losses at the gene ends were 2 bases for V and 7 bases for J; bases not matched to a gene: 8. Per germline, CDR1 MNHEY and CDR2 SVGAGI. The CDR3 extends over 14 amino acids. Here the CDR3 reads CASSYRGTTIEQYF. The CDR3 DNA reads as TGTGCCAGCAGTTACAGAGGGACTACCATAGAGCAGTACTTC.

The V gene is TRBV18, the J gene TRBJ1-2; TRBD1 aligns across 7 bases. CDR1 is KGHSH, CDR2 LQKENI, per germline. The CDR3 extends over 15 amino acids. The V gene end was trimmed by 4 bases and the J gene end by 2 bases; junction bases not matched to a gene: 7. The CDR3 reads CASSRGQVKNYGYTF. CDR3 nucleotide sequence: TGTGCCAGCTCACGCGGACAGGTCAAGAACTATGGCTACACCTTC.

The chain employs TRBV7-3 and TRBJ2-1, with 9 bases matching TRBD2. Germline assignment: CDR1 SGHTA and CDR2 FQGTGA. Trimming took 5 bases from V and 2 from J; bases not matched to a gene: 4. This CDR3 contains 15 residues. In nucleotides, the CDR3 is TGTGCCAGCAGCCCGACTAGCGGCGCCTACAATGAGCAGTTCTTC. It codes for CASSPTSGAYNEQFF.

The J gene is TRBJ2-7, the V gene TRBV5-4; no clear D gene. The germline V gene encodes CDR1 SGHNT and CDR2 YYREEE (reference sequence). V dropped 3 bases and J dropped 1 base, with 11 bases sitting between them. This CDR3 spans 14 amino acids. In DNA form, the CDR3 reads TGTGCCAGCAGCTATCAACAAAGTTCCTACGAGCAGTACTTC. This gives the protein CASSYQQSSYEQYF.